This T cell receptor (beta chain) was captured by sequencing in a study of blood T cells in healthy people across ages. Study-wide results and caveats: Measured against age, TCR beta diversity per million T cells decreased in a roughly linear manner.

The CDR3 loop spans 14 amino acids. The germline gives CDR1 DFQATT, CDR2 SNEGSKA (reference sequence). The junction had 12 bases not matched to a gene; V was cut back by 6 bases and J by 7 bases. A second PCR of about 7 to 12 cycles used a sample-barcoded 5' primer and a J-beta primer mix. Via MiXCR, TCRdb re-called the 5' RACE reads, giving one row per CDR3 protein. The sample contains 700,000 to 900,000 distinct CDR3 sequences, more than 25% of which appear only once. This clonotype has more than one count but fewer than ten. The antigen is unknown. The same data also went into a second study, on T cells of mothers and their children. That source reports: Across the analysis, no persistent microchimeric T cell clones were detected.

V is TRBV20-1 and J is TRBJ2-4, with 7 bases that match TRBD1. Sample: blood. The clonotype was recovered from a boy younger than 18 in good health. CDR3 residues: CSAAGDRAENIQYF. The CDR3 DNA is TGCAGTGCGGCCGGTGACAGGGCCGAGAACATTCAGTACTTC.